The 11 T cell receptor beta chains presented below share a single source sample, sequenced in a study of blood T cell repertoires in COVID-19. Using immunoSEQ multiplex PCR, the repertoire was profiled, and TCRdb retains in-frame clones only, with some absent. The table lists around 130,000 clones, about four fifths of them singletons. Specimen: peripheral blood. These receptors were collected from a human donor in a cohort sampled during active COVID-19.

The chain links TRBV7-2 to TRBJ2-7; TRBD1 matches at 10 bases. The V gene's germline CDR1 is SGHTA and CDR2 FQGNSA. V was clipped by 5 bases and J by 1 base; unmatched bases: 5. This CDR3 region has 15 residues. CDR3 region: CASSQRQGASYEQYF. The CDR3 DNA sequence: TGTGCCAGCAGCCAGAGACAGGGGGCTTCCTACGAGCAGTACTTC.

V gene TRBV5-6 combines with J gene TRBJ1-4; D is possibly TRBD1 (6 bases). This CDR3 is built from 16 residues. Germline V lookup: CDR1 SGHDT, CDR2 YYEEEE. Trimming shortened V by 4 bases and J by 0 bases, and 13 bases separated the two germline ends. This CDR3 is CASSKTGDATNEKLFF. CDR3 DNA: TGTGCCAGCAGCAAGACAGGCGACGCAACTAATGAAAAACTGTTTTTT.

The rearrangement joins TRBV5-1 to TRBJ1-6, with D possibly TRBD1 on 6 matching bases. Germline CDR1 reads SGHRS; CDR2 reads YFSETQ. Trimming shortened V by 0 bases and J by 13 bases, and 17 bases separated the two germline ends. The CDR3 sequence is 15 residues long. As DNA, the CDR3 is TGCGCCAGCAGCTTGGACCCCGGGACACAAAGGCCCCTCCACTTT. Residues: CASSLDPGTQRPLHF.

The chain joins TRBV5-1 to TRBJ2-1; 7 nucleotides match TRBD1. This CDR3 has 15 residues. Looked up from germline, CDR1 is SGHRS and CDR2 is YFSETQ. Unmatched junction bases numbered 2, after V lost 0 bases and J lost 2 bases. The CDR3 DNA reads TGCGCCAGCAGCTTGGTGCAGGGGGCCTACAATGAGCAGTTCTTC. It is translated as CASSLVQGAYNEQFF. The full variable domain, in which reference TRBV5-1 and TRBJ2-1 provide the parts outside the CDR3, is KAGVTQTPRYLIKTRGQQVTLSCSPISGHRSVSWYQQTPGQGLQFLFEYFSETQRNKGNFPGRFSGRQFSNSRSEMNVSTLELGDSALYLCASSLVQGAYNEQFFGPGTRLTVL.

This chain links TRBV7-6 with TRBJ2-5, with 7 bases that match TRBD2. V gave up 0 bases and J gave up 4 bases; unmatched junction bases: 2. The CDR3 covers 14 residues. Germline lookup yields CDR1 SGHVS and CDR2 FNYEAQ. CDR3 DNA sequence: TGTGCCAGCAGCTTAGCGGGGGGGAGAGAGACCCAGTACTTC. Protein: CASSLAGGRETQYF.

The rearrangement links TRBV29-1 to TRBJ1-1; 8 bases fit TRBD1. The V segment lost 7 bases and the J segment 4 bases; nucleotides outside the gene matches: 8. The CDR3 is made up of 13 amino acids. Germline CDR1 and CDR2: SQVTM and ANQGSEA. The CDR3 DNA reads TGCAGCGCTTTGGGACAGGAGGGCACTGAAGCTTTCTTT. Translating gives CSALGQEGTEAFF.

This chain connects TRBV5-1 to TRBJ1-4, with TRBD1 matching over 9 bases. The CDR3 consists of 15 residues. Germline values: CDR1 SGHRS, CDR2 YFSETQ. The junction had 5 bases not matched to a gene; V was cut back by 4 bases and J by 4 bases. The CDR3 is CASSITGGFNEKLFF. For the CDR3, the DNA is TGCGCCAGCAGCATAACAGGGGGCTTTAATGAAAAACTGTTTTTT.

The rearrangement uses TRBV4-2 and TRBJ2-7; weak D call: TRBD2 (6 bases). From germline, CDR1 is LGHNA and CDR2 YNFKEQ. The CDR3 extends over 16 amino acids. V gave up 1 base and J gave up 3 bases, with 16 bases separating them. The CDR3 region has the DNA TGTGCCAGCAGCCAAGTTCTAGGGGACTCGATCTACGAGCAGTACTTC. It translates to CASSQVLGDSIYEQYF.

Only a few counts were recorded for this clone. The V call is TRBV27, the J call TRBJ2-1; maybe TRBD1 (5 bases). The CDR3 covers 15 residues. Germline V lookup: CDR1 MNHEY, CDR2 SMNVEV (reference sequence). V was trimmed by 1 base and J by 7 bases, leaving 14 bases between them. CDR3 sequence: CASSLWQGNLNEQFF. CDR3 nucleotides: TGTGCCAGCAGTTTATGGCAGGGCAATTTAAATGAGCAGTTCTTC.

The table lists this clone with a count of one. This sequence joins TRBV9 and TRBJ2-7, with 9 bases that match TRBD2. Looked up from germline, CDR1 is SGDLS and CDR2 is YYNGEE. Trimming cost V 1 base and J 3 bases; bases outside gene matches: 5. The CDR3 contains 15 residues. The CDR3 loop is CASSVSAGGRYEQYF. CDR3 in DNA: TGTGCCAGCAGCGTAAGCGCGGGGGGGCGCTACGAGCAGTACTTC. The full variable domain, its missing parts supplied by reference TRBV9 and TRBJ2-7, is DSGVTQTPKHLITATGQRVTLRCSPRSGDLSVYWYQQSLDQGLQFLIQYYNGEERAKGNILERFSAQQFPDLHSELNLSSLELGDSALYFCASSVSAGGRYEQYFGPGTRLTVT.

V and J are TRBV19 and TRBJ2-6, with 11 bases aligning to TRBD2. The CDR3 is 19 amino acids. J lost 1 base, V lost 3 bases, and 8 bases had no gene match. Germline V gene lookup returns CDR1 LNHDA and CDR2 SQIVND (reference sequence). The CDR3 DNA is TGTGCCAGTAGTATTGCTCCGGGACTAGCGGCGTCTGGGGCCAACGTCCTGACTTTC. Translated: CASSIAPGLAASGANVLTF.